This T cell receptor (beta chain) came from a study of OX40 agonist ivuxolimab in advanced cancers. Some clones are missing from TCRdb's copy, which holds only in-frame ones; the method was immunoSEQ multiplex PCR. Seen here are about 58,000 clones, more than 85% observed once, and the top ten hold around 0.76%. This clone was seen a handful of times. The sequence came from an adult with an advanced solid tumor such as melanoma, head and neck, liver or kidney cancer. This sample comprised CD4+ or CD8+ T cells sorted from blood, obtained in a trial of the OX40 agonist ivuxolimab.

CDR3 sequence (DNA): TGTGCCAGCAGCATACAGGTTTCAGGAAACACCATATATTTT. Its protein product is CASSIQVSGNTIYF. This chain joins TRBV7-2 and TRBJ1-3; the D gene is possibly TRBD1 (5 bases). This CDR3 has 14 amino acids. V lost 5 bases to trimming and J lost 4 bases, with 12 bases between them. Per germline, CDR1 SGHTA and CDR2 FQGNSA.